This T cell receptor beta chain was obtained from a study of blood T cells in healthy people across ages. V lost 0 bases and J 7 bases, leaving 15 bases between the germline ends. The CDR3 consists of 15 residues. From germline, CDR1 is LGHNT and CDR2 FRNRAP. Combining a sample-barcoded 5' primer with a J-beta primer mix, a second PCR ran for roughly 7 to 12 cycles. MiXCR, run by TCRdb on the 5' RACE reads, gives a single entry per CDR3 protein. This repertoire shows 1.5 million to 2 million distinct CDR3 sequences, about 28% found once; its top ten account for 7.7%. Sequencing was carried out using blood. The chain recombines TRBV12-5 with TRBJ1-2; possibly TRBD1 for D (6 bases). This TCR was sampled from a woman between 25 and 40 years old in good health. Written as DNA, the CDR3 is TGTGCTAGTGGTTTGGTAGCACAGGGTTCTCCTGGCTACACCTTC. Its protein product is CASGLVAQGSPGYTF.